The T cell receptor (beta chain) under discussion was sequenced for a study of blood T cell repertoires in COVID-19. About the research overall: The United States, Italy and Spain supplied acute and convalescent COVID-19 samples. The cDNA or gDNA used as material had been derived from T cells, B-cell-depleted T cells, or PBMCs.

Authors' data handling: Reference gene primer amplification yielded estimated nucleated cell counts. The data were produced by immunoSEQ multiplex PCR, yet TCRdb's version contains in-frame clones alone and is incomplete. The V and J calls and clone size are taken from that table; D and trimming were inferred from the DNA. The sample lists under 350,000 clones; 80% to 95% were seen once. V was pared by 3 bases and J by 0 bases, with 2 bases of the junction left unmatched. This CDR3 has 14 amino acids. The germline gives CDR1 SGHRS, CDR2 YFSETQ. Recruited during active infection, patients (from Seattle) were subsequently followed longitudinally.

The chain has TRBV5-1 and TRBJ1-1, with TRBD1 identical over 7 bases. The sequenced sample was peripheral blood. The receptor comes from a woman younger than 45 with COVID-19, enrolled during active disease. CDR3 nucleotides: TGCGCCAGCAGCTCGGACAGGATGAACACTGAAGCTTTCTTT. It codes for CASSSDRMNTEAFF.